This T cell receptor (beta chain) originates from a study of T cells in localized non-small cell lung cancer (dated by TCRdb to about 2020). Context from the whole study: Comparing tumors with uninvolved tumor-adjacent lungs, the study looked at the T cell repertoires of 200 to 250 patients with early-stage NSCLC. A mean age of approximately 66 years was recorded for the NSCLC patients, of whom more than 120 were male and 95 to 110 were female. The cohort consisted of 236 treatment-naive NSCLC patients whose localized lung tumors had been resected.

By sample share, this clone is medium-sized (0.01 to 0.1%). Its antigen specificity is not known. Base qualities were left out, and no much larger clone turns up one base away. The immunoSEQ Assay was used to sequence TCR beta CDR3 regions from DNA. Per the authors' processing: T cell density was computed as TCR beta template counts normalized to usable DNA estimated by amplifying housekeeping genes. Richness was estimated with the preseqR package, extrapolating to 400,000 templates for PBMC samples and 120,000 templates for tissue samples. Clonality was defined as one minus Pielou's evenness. Tissue-enriched TCRs were identified through differential abundance testing performed on productive amino-acid clonotypes, with a minimum total count of 5 and an alpha of 0.1. The Jaccard Index and the Morisita Overlap Index were used to measure repertoire overlap between compartments. TCR beta CDR3s were clustered by GLIPH together with public tetramer-defined viral CDR3s, and at least three viral sequences plus V-gene enrichment were required for viral motifs. Drawn from immuneACCESS, this table holds only the in-frame rearrangements with V and J called that TCRdb kept. Clones are partly lost; checked studies trace under half to an unresolved V gene and leave the rest unexplained. The DNA was the basis for D and trimming; V, J and clone size are from that table. In this sample the table shows over a thousand clones, around 24% of which occur a single time. The ten largest make up roughly 20% of the sample.

Study-wide conclusions, independent of this receptor: Since the design was exploratory, TCR variables were selected using unadjusted p-values with no false-discovery rate correction. Because multi-region tumor sequencing was not performed, intratumor heterogeneity could not be ruled out. Higher blood T cell density associated with longer overall survival, while higher adjacent-lung clonality associated with shorter survival. A median of roughly 50 of the top 100 tumor clones turned up in the paired uninvolved adjacent lung, and 25 to 35 of those clones also ranked among the top 100 of that same adjacent lung. The highest T cell clonality was observed in uninvolved tumor-adjacent lung, where clonality exceeded that of tumor, suggesting that antigenic responses were more focused in uninvolved tumor-adjacent lung.

There are 16 amino acids in the CDR3, from cysteine to phenylalanine inclusive. The sequence is cut down to CDR3 DNA, 48 bases in frame from base 1. The germline V gene gives CDR1 as MNHGY and CDR2 as SAAAGT. For this chain, trimming is 5 bases at the V end and 1 base at the J end, and the number of junction bases without a gene match is 8. At diagnosis, tumor, uninvolved tumor-adjacent lung and peripheral blood were collected and then preserved as a mix of FFPE and fresh-frozen material. The clonotype originates from a female donor aged 60 or older with stage II lung adenocarcinoma. Recombination connected TRBV6-8 to TRBJ1-1; 9 of the junction bases match TRBD1. Sequenced here: lung tumor tissue, sampled before any cancer treatment. CDR3 reads: CASSDGDRARNTEAFF. The DNA reads TGTGCCAGCAGTGACGGGGACAGGGCTAGGAACACTGAAGCTTTCTTT.